The text below deals with one TCR beta chain. Its matching antigen is unknown. This entry belongs to a study of cytomegalovirus exposure and HLA in healthy donors. Study outcomes and limitations: With DRB1 most and HLA-C fewest, TCR association rates differed between HLA loci in a later analysis. 150 or so TCR beta chains were listed as cytomegalovirus-associated.

The CDR3 extends over 14 amino acids. Germline loops: CDR1 SGHDT, CDR2 YYEEEE. The V end was cut by 0 bases, the J end by 11 bases, with 18 bases between. Sampled while nominally healthy, donors likely had unrecorded immune exposures. The PCR made use of 60 Vbeta and 13 Jbeta primers. In the source study's methods: In a later analysis, roughly 86 million unique TCR beta chains included roughly 11 million shared by two or more donors. The assay was immunoSEQ multiplex PCR, and TCRdb's table has in-frame clones only and misses some. V and J calls and clone size come straight from that table; D and trimming were deduced from the DNA. The sample yields some 70,000 clones, over 75% seen once.

Sequencing used PBMCs. The chain carries TRBV5-6 and TRBJ2-7; perhaps TRBD1 as D (5 bases). This clonotype was sampled from a male donor in good health and CMV-seropositive. CDR3 nucleotide sequence: TGTGCCAGCAGCTTGGTGAGACAGCTGGCCGTCGAGTACTTC. This gives the protein CASSLVRQLAVEYF.